This paragraph reports one T cell receptor (beta chain). These data originate in a study of chemoradiotherapy in HPV16-positive cancers. Repeated repertoire sampling spanned the course of chemoradiotherapy. Clones were sequenced by immunoSEQ multiplex PCR, and TCRdb holds only the in-frame ones, with some missing. The repertoire holds more than 10,000 clones, around 70% seen once, with over 15% in the top ten. Germline CDR1 reads SGHAT; CDR2 reads FQDESV (reference sequence). V shed 6 bases, J shed 4 bases, and the junction held 8 bases outside the gene matches. The CDR3 has 15 amino acids. This specimen was acquired from a patient who underwent chemoradiotherapy. The V and J genes are TRBV11-1 and TRBJ2-3; TRBD2 agrees at 9 bases. The receptor comes from a human donor with HPV-associated anogenital cancer. CDR3 sequence reads: CASRVAGAPADTQYF. Written as DNA, the CDR3 is TGTGCCAGCAGGGTAGCGGGAGCCCCCGCAGATACGCAGTATTTT.